The 26 T cell receptor beta chains presented below share a single source sample, sequenced in a study of metastatic and nonmetastatic thyroid tumors. TCRdb re-clonotyped the PCR reads via MiXCR. The sample shows roughly 13,000 clones, roughly 29% of them seen only once. Nobody among the patients had been given any treatment before thyroid surgery. Input material: tumor tissue. All receptors derive from a female donor with papillary thyroid cancer or a benign thyroid nodule (not recorded which). Some clones in this sample may be carry-over from other donors' samples.

The chain uses TRBV27 and TRBJ1-1, with D uncertain. V was pared by 3 bases and J by 0 bases, with 8 bases between. The CDR3 is 14 amino acids. Germline CDR1 reads MNHEY; CDR2 reads SMNVEV (reference sequence). The CDR3 sequence: CASSFQNMNTEAFF. The CDR3, as DNA: TGTGCCAGCAGTTTTCAGAATATGAACACTGAAGCTTTCTTT.

This clone was detected only a few times. This chain's CDR3 is CASRAGTQNQPQHF. DNA of the CDR3: TGTGCCAGCAGGGCTGGGACACAAAATCAGCCCCAGCATTTT. The chain has TRBV2 and TRBJ1-5; perhaps TRBD1 as D (6 bases). The CDR3 is made up of 14 amino acids. Germline CDR1 SNHLY, CDR2 FYNNEI. V was cut by 6 bases and J by 4 bases, with 13 bases left in between.

V usage is TRBV20-1 and J usage is TRBJ2-7; 16 bases are shared with TRBD2. The germline V gene has CDR1 DFQATT and CDR2 SNEGSKA (reference sequence). This CDR3 has 16 residues. V shed 1 base, J shed 8 bases, and the junction held 8 bases outside the gene matches. As DNA, the CDR3 is TGCAGTGCTAGAGCCTCCGGGACTAGCGGGAGGGCCAAGCAGTACTTC. Encoded protein: CSARASGTSGRAKQYF.

This chain connects TRBV6-1 to TRBJ2-2; the D call may be TRBD1 or TRBD2 (5 bases each). The CDR3 runs 16 residues. Germline CDR1 is MNHNS and CDR2 is SASEGT. Trimming took 6 bases from V and 0 from J, leaving 14 bases between them. The CDR3 DNA reads TGTGCCAGCAGCCGCGCCGGGACGTCGAACACCGGGGAGCTGTTTTTT. The encoded protein is CASSRAGTSNTGELFF.

This chain connects TRBV20-1 to TRBJ2-7; D is unresolved. Per the germline V gene, CDR1 is DFQATT and CDR2 is SNEGSKA (reference sequence). The V gene lost 2 bases and the J gene lost 1 base, with 9 bases spanning the gap. The CDR3 totals 13 residues. CDR3 residues: CSARLPGSYEQYF. The CDR3 region has the DNA TGCAGTGCTAGATTACCCGGATCCTACGAGCAGTACTTC.

This clone has at least ten counts. The chain combines TRBV3-1 with TRBJ1-5; D uncertain. Looked up from germline, CDR1 is LGHDT and CDR2 is YNNKEL (reference sequence). V was shortened by 2 bases and J by 1 base, with 15 bases between the two germline ends. The CDR3 consists of 17 residues. The CDR3 sequence is CASSQRCGIGSNQPQHF. Here the CDR3 DNA reads TGTGCCAGCAGCCAAAGGTGCGGGATCGGGAGCAATCAGCCCCAGCATTTT.

Sample share makes this clone medium-sized. The chain recombines TRBV7-2 with TRBJ2-2, with D perhaps TRBD1 or TRBD2 (6 bases each). Per germline, CDR1 SGHTA and CDR2 FQGNSA. Trimming removed 4 bases from V and 2 bases from J, with 11 bases in between. The CDR3 runs to 15 residues. The CDR3 DNA follows: TGTGCCAGCAGCTCGTCCGGGGGCAACACCGGGGAGCTGTTTTTT. It is translated as CASSSSGGNTGELFF.

This clone was observed a few times. The chain links TRBV18 to TRBJ2-2; TRBD1 agrees at 8 bases. The V gene's germline CDR1 is KGHSH and CDR2 LQKENI. CDR3 length equals 13 residues. The ends lost 1 base at V and 13 bases at J; junction bases unmatched: 5. CDR3 coding DNA: TGTGCCAGCTCACCACGAGGACAGGGATCGCTGTTTTTT. Its translation is CASSPRGQGSLFF.

There are many counts of this clone. The V call is TRBV29-1, the J call TRBJ1-3, with D perhaps TRBD1 (5 bases). Germline assignment: CDR1 SQVTM and CDR2 ANQGSEA. The ends were cut back, 4 bases at V and 2 bases at J, with 12 bases in the middle. The CDR3 contains 14 residues. In DNA, the CDR3 is TGCAGCGTTGTCCCCCCAGGGACTGGAAACACCATATATTTT. Protein sequence: CSVVPPGTGNTIYF. Using reference TRBV29-1 and TRBJ1-3 for the parts outside the CDR3, the full variable domain is SAVISQKPSRDICQRGTSLTIQCQVDSQVTMMFWYRQQPGQSLTLIATANQGSEATYESGFVIDKFPISRPNLTFSTLTVSNMSPEDSSIYLCSVVPPGTGNTIYFGEGSWLTVV.

This clone was recorded many times. This chain uses TRBV3-1 with TRBJ1-4, with 8 bases lining up with TRBD1. The CDR3 consists of 15 residues. The germline gives CDR1 LGHDT, CDR2 YNNKEL (reference sequence). J was trimmed by 4 bases and V by 4 bases; bases with no gene match: 5. CDR3 sequence: CASSLNRGNNEKLFF. Written as DNA, the CDR3 is TGTGCCAGCAGCCTAAACAGGGGGAATAATGAAAAACTGTTTTTT.

This clone was seen just once. The chain uses TRBV7-2 and TRBJ1-5, with TRBD1 matching over 11 bases. The ends lost 2 bases at V and 7 bases at J; junction bases unmatched: 4. CDR1 SGHTA and CDR2 FQGNSA come from the germline V gene. The CDR3 runs 15 residues. The chain's CDR3 is CASSLSGTGGQPQHF. The CDR3 nucleotides read TGTGCCAGCAGCTTATCAGGGACAGGGGGACAGCCCCAGCATTTT.

This clone was counted a single time. The V gene is TRBV4-2, the J gene TRBJ2-2; tentatively, D is TRBD1 (6 bases). This CDR3 has 17 amino acids. The germline CDR1 and CDR2 sequences are LGHNA and YNFKEQ. The ends were cut back, 2 bases at V and 1 base at J, with 14 bases in the middle. This CDR3 is CASSQPADRLNTGELFF. CDR3 DNA sequence: TGTGCCAGCAGCCAACCAGCAGACAGGCTGAACACCGGGGAGCTGTTTTTT.

The chain carries TRBV11-1 and TRBJ2-2; 7 bases match TRBD2. The CDR3 extends over 16 amino acids. The germline CDR1 and CDR2 sequences are SGHAT and FQDESV (reference sequence). The trim removed 2 bases at V and 1 base at J, leaving 4 bases unmatched. CDR3 region: CASSLLSSGNTGELFF. CDR3 coding DNA: TGTGCCAGCAGCTTATTGTCTAGCGGGAACACCGGGGAGCTGTTTTTT.

In its sample, this clone was seen once. This chain links TRBV20-1 with TRBJ2-7; a possible D gene is TRBD2 (5 bases). The length of the CDR3 is 17 residues. V dropped 0 bases and J dropped 3 bases, with 21 bases sitting between them. Per the germline V gene, CDR1 is DFQATT and CDR2 is SNEGSKA (reference sequence). In DNA, the CDR3 is TGCAGTGCTAGAGAGGGGATTGGGCGGGCACGAGGCTACGAGCAGTACTTC. Protein: CSAREGIGRARGYEQYF.

This clone came up a few times. The J gene is TRBJ1-2, the V gene TRBV27, with 9 bases matching TRBD1. With 4 bases clipped from V and 4 bases from J, the junction kept 13 bases outside the gene matches. The CDR3 runs 17 residues. The germline gives CDR1 MNHEY, CDR2 SMNVEV (reference sequence). CDR3 in DNA: TGTGCCAGCAGTTACCGACCTACAGGGGGCATAAGCTATGGCTACACCTTC. This gives the protein CASSYRPTGGISYGYTF.

This chain uses TRBV28 with TRBJ2-7; no definite D call. Per germline, CDR1 MDHEN and CDR2 SYDVKM. The V gene lost 3 bases and the J gene lost 5 bases, with 8 bases spanning the gap. There are 12 residues in the CDR3. CDR3 residues: CASSFNRDEQYF. The DNA for the CDR3 is TGTGCCAGCAGTTTTAATAGGGACGAGCAGTACTTC.

By its share, this clone is medium-sized. V gene TRBV12-3 or TRBV12-4 combines with J gene TRBJ1-1; no reliable D call. Trimming shortened V by 5 bases and J by 1 base, and 8 bases separated the two germline ends. The CDR3 covers 13 residues. Here the CDR3 reads CASSPSENTEAFF. The CDR3 DNA sequence: TGTGCCAGCAGTCCCTCAGAGAACACTGAAGCTTTCTTT.

Within the sample, this clone is medium-sized. The chain combines TRBV15 with TRBJ2-1, with unresolved D. V gave up 0 bases and J gave up 2 bases, with 8 bases separating them. The V gene's germline CDR1 is LNHNV and CDR2 YYDKDF (reference sequence). The CDR3 extends over 15 amino acids. Written as DNA, the CDR3 is TGTGCCACCAGCAGAGATGCTGGGGCCTACAATGAGCAGTTCTTC. Encoded protein: CATSRDAGAYNEQFF.

V gene TRBV6-2 or TRBV6-3 combines with J gene TRBJ2-7, with a weak D call TRBD1 (5 bases). This CDR3 contains 13 residues. Germline V gene sequence: CDR1 MNHEY, CDR2 SVGEGT. The germline V and J ends were trimmed by 7 bases and 2 bases, with 12 bases remaining between them. The CDR3 reads CASTRAGPYEQYF. For the CDR3, the DNA is TGTGCCAGCACCAGGGCCGGCCCCTACGAGCAGTACTTC.

This clone is medium-sized (0.01 to 0.1%). The rearrangement links TRBV10-2 to TRBJ1-2; TRBD1 is a possible D gene (5 bases). V was cut by 0 bases and J by 4 bases, with 12 bases left in between. Germline CDR1 WSHSY, CDR2 SAAADI. The CDR3 has 15 residues. This CDR3 is CASSESGVDSYGYTF. CDR3 DNA: TGCGCCAGCAGTGAGTCAGGGGTGGATAGCTATGGCTACACCTTC.

The chain joins TRBV20-1 to TRBJ2-1; D not certain. V shed 0 bases and J shed 7 bases, with 16 bases lying between them. The germline gives CDR1 DFQATT, CDR2 SNEGSKA (reference sequence). This CDR3 contains 15 residues. The CDR3 spells CSARDISHDLNEQFF. CDR3 coding DNA: TGCAGTGCTAGAGATATCAGTCACGATCTGAATGAGCAGTTCTTC.

The chain is built from TRBV5-1 and TRBJ1-6; 7 bases line up with TRBD1. CDR3 length: 14 residues. Germline trimming cut 4 bases from V and 4 bases from J; bases unmatched to any gene: 2. Germline loops: CDR1 SGHRS, CDR2 YFSETQ. The CDR3 protein is CASSAGGYNSPLHF. CDR3 sequence (DNA): TGCGCCAGCAGCGCAGGGGGGTATAATTCACCCCTCCACTTT.

By its share, this clone is medium-sized (0.01 to 0.1%). The chain is built from TRBV20-1 and TRBJ2-2; 7 bases are shared with TRBD1. Germline V gene data show CDR1 as DFQATT and CDR2 as SNEGSKA (reference sequence). The CDR3 spans 14 residues. V lost 2 bases to trimming and J lost 1 base; unmatched junction nucleotides: 1. The CDR3 coding sequence is TGCAGTGCTAGAAGACAGGGGAACACCGGGGAGCTGTTTTTT. This encodes CSARRQGNTGELFF.

On this clone: The junction departs from the called germline gene at one end, perhaps through a read error. The chain uses TRBV5-1 and TRBJ2-1; D possibly corresponds to TRBD2 (6 bases). Per germline, CDR1 SGHRS and CDR2 YFSETQ. CDR3 length equals 14 residues. The CDR3 reads CASSPGLEGGEQFF. The CDR3 bases are TGCGCCAGCAGCCCGGGCCTGGAGGGCGGTGAGCAGTTCTTT.

This clone is medium-sized by share. The chain has TRBV6-1 and TRBJ2-7; TRBD1 matches at 7 bases. J was trimmed by 6 bases and V by 8 bases; bases with no gene match: 13. CDR1 MNHNS and CDR2 SASEGT come from the germline V gene. The CDR3 consists of 14 residues. The CDR3 sequence is CASGMEGGAGEQYF. The DNA for the CDR3 is TGTGCCAGCGGGATGGAAGGGGGCGCGGGCGAGCAGTACTTC.

This clone has a handful of counts. At one end the junction does not follow the germline gene, possibly because of a read error. This sequence joins TRBV27 and TRBJ2-6; TRBD1 is a possible D gene (5 bases). CDR3 length: 15 amino acids. Germline assignment: CDR1 MNHEY and CDR2 SMNVEV (reference sequence). This chain's CDR3 is CASSARVSGANVLTF. As DNA, the CDR3 is TGTGCCAGCAGTGCCCGGGTCTCTGGGGCAAACGTCCTGACTTTC. The full variable domain, in which reference TRBV27 and TRBJ2-6 provide the parts outside the CDR3, is EAQVTQNPRYLITVTGKKLTVTCSQNMNHEYMSWYRQDPGLGLRQIYYSMNVEVTDKGDVPEGYKVSRKEKRNFPLILESPSPNQTSLYFCASSARVSGANVLTFGAGSRLTVL.